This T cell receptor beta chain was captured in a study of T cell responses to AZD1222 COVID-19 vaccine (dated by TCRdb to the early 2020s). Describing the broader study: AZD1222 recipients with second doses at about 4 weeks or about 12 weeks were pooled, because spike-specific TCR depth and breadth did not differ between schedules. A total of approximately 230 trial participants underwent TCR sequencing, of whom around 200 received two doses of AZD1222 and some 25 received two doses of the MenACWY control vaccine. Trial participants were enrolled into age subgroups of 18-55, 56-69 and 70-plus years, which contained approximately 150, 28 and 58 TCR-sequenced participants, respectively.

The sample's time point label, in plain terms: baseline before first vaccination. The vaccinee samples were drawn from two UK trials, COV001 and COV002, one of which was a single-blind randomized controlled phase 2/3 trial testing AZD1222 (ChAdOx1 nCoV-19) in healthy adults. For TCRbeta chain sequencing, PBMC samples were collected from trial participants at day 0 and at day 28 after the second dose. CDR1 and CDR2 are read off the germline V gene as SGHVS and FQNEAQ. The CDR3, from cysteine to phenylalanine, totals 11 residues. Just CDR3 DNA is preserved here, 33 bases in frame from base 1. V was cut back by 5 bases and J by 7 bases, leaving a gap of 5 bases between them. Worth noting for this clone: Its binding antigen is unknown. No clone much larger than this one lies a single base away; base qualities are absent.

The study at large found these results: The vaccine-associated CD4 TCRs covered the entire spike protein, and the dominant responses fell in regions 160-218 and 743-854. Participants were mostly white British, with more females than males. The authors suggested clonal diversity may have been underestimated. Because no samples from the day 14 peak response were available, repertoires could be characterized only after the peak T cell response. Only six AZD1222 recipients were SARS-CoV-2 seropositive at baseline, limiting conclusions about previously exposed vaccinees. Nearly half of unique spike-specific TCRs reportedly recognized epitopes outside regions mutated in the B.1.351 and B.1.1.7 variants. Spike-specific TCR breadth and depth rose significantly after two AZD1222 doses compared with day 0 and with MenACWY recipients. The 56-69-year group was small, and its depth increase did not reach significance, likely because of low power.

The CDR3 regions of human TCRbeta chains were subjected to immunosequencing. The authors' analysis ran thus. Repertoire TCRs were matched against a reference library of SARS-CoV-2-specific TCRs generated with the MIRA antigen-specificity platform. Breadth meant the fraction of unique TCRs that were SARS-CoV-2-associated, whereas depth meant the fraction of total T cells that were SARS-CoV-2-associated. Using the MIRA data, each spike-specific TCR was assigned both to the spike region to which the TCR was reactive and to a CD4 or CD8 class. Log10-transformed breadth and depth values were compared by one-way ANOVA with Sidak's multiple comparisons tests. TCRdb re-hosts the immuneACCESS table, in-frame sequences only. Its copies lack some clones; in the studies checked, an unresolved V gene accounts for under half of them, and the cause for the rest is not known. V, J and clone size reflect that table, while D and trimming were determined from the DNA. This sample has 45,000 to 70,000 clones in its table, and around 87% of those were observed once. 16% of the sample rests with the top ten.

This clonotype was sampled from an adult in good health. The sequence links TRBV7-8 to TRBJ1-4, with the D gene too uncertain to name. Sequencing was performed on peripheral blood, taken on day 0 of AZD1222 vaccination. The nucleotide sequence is TGTGCCAGCAGCACCCTTGAAAAACTGTTTTTT. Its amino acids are CASSTLEKLFF. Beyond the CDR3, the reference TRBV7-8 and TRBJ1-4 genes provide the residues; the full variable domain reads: GAGVSQSPRYKVAKRGQDVALRCDPISGHVSLFWYQQALGQGPEFLTYFQNEAQLDKSGLPSDRFFAERPEGSVSTLKIQRTQQEDSAVYLCASSTLEKLFFGSGTQLSVL.